These T cell receptor beta chains were read from a single sample in a study of blood T cell repertoires in COVID-19. Only in-frame clones appear in the TCRdb table, and some are missing; sequencing was by immunoSEQ multiplex PCR. The table has around 190,000 clones, more than 80% seen once. Material: peripheral blood. These receptor sequences come from a woman aged 55-70 years with acute or convalescent COVID-19. CDR3s include the opening cysteine and the closing phenylalanine or tryptophan. D genes are given only for firm matches. Where a row states a size, it is once, few, many or the class of an expanded clone; other rows omit it.

>.|once|TRBJ1-2|TRBV19
TGTGCCAGTAGTATGAGGGCTAAGGGAGGCTACACCTTC
CASSMRAKGGYTF
>.|.|TRBJ2-1|TRBV5-1
TGCGCCAGCAGCCCCGCTGGACTGGGGGGATACAATGAGCAGTTCTTC
CASSPAGLGGYNEQFF
>.|.|TRBJ2-1|TRBV10-2
TGCGCCAGCAGGCAAAGTCCTACTGGTTCGGATGAGCAGTTCTTC
CASRQSPTGSDEQFF
>.|.|TRBJ2-2|TRBV3-1/TRBV3-2
TGTGCCAGCAGCCAAGACCCCAGGGTAGCCGGGGAGCTGTTTTTT
CASSQDPRVAGELFF
>.|.|TRBJ1-2|TRBV10-3
TGTGCCATCAGTGAGTCGATATTAGATGGCTACACCTTC
CAISESILDGYTF
>.|.|TRBJ2-3|TRBV12-3/TRBV12-4
TGTGCCAGCAGTCTAACGCGGGATACGCAGTATTTT
CASSLTRDTQYF
>.|.|TRBJ2-3|TRBV9
TGTGCCAGCAGCGTGAGTATTACTAGCACAGATACGCAGTATTTT
CASSVSITSTDTQYF
>.|.|TRBJ1-1|TRBV7-8
TGTGCCAGCAGCCTCCTGACAGGTGACACTGAAGCTTTCTTT
CASSLLTGDTEAFF
>.|once|TRBJ1-1|TRBV15
TGTGCCACCAGCAGAGATTTGGTACTCACTGAAGCTTTCTTT
CATSRDLVLTEAFF
>TRBD1|.|TRBJ2-3|TRBV24-1
TGTGCCACCAGTGAAAACAGGGGGATTGGCACAGATACGCAGTATTTT
CATSENRGIGTDTQYF
>TRBD1|.|TRBJ2-4|TRBV18
TGTGCCAGCTCACCCTGGGGACAGGGGGCATCGCATAAAAACATTCAGTACTTC
CASSPWGQGASHKNIQYF
>.|.|TRBJ2-7|TRBV14
TGTGCCAGCAGCCAAGAGGCCTGGCCAGGGGACGAGCAGTACTTC
CASSQEAWPGDEQYF
>TRBD2|.|TRBJ2-1|TRBV5-4
TGTGCCAGCAGCGGACTAGCGGGGAGCTCCTACAATGAGCAGTTCTTC
CASSGLAGSSYNEQFF
>TRBD2|few|TRBJ2-1|TRBV15
TGTGCCACCAGCAGAGATCGTGGGGCGGGAGCGGGGAATGAGCAGTTCTTC
CATSRDRGAGAGNEQFF
>.|once|TRBJ1-2|TRBV7-2
TGTGCCAGCAGGAAGGGGCAGGGATTAGGCTACACCTTC
CASRKGQGLGYTF
>TRBD2|.|TRBJ2-1|TRBV29-1
TGCAGCGCCAAAACACCGGGACTAGGCACCAATGAGCAGTTCTTC
CSAKTPGLGTNEQFF
>.|.|TRBJ2-7|TRBV28
TGTGCCAGCATGCAGGTAAACTACGAGCAGTACTTC
CASMQVNYEQYF
>TRBD1|.|TRBJ2-2|TRBV29-1
TGCAGCGTTGAAGCCGGACAGGGGGCAGAAAACACCGGGGAGCTGTTTTTT
CSVEAGQGAENTGELFF
>TRBD2|.|TRBJ2-1|TRBV27
TGTGCCAGCAGTTCGGGACTAGCGGGCTTCGGGCAGTTCTTC
CASSSGLAGFGQFF
>TRBD1|.|TRBJ1-2|TRBV4-2
TGTGCCAGCAGCTGGGACAGGGGTGTAGGCTACACCTTC
CASSWDRGVGYTF
>TRBD1|.|TRBJ1-5|TRBV2
TGTGCCAGCAGTGAACAGGGGGCGGTTAACAATCAGCCCCAGCATTTT
CASSEQGAVNNQPQHF
>TRBD2|.|TRBJ2-1|TRBV29-1
TGCAGCGTTGAAGGGACTAGCGGGAGGGGGTACAATGAGCAGTTCTTC
CSVEGTSGRGYNEQFF
>TRBD2|.|TRBJ2-3|TRBV27
TGTGCCAGCAGTCCCACTAGCGGGCCCTTATATTTT
CASSPTSGPLYF
>.|.|TRBJ1-1|TRBV14
TGTGCCAGCAGACCCCCGGGGAACACTGAAGCTTTCTTT
CASRPPGNTEAFF
>.|.|TRBJ1-3|TRBV2
TGTGCCAGCAGTGAATATCAGGGGACCTCCTCTGGAAACACCATATATTTT
CASSEYQGTSSGNTIYF